Sequencing of this T cell receptor beta chain was carried out in a study of cytotoxic CD8 clonotypes in ibrutinib-treated CLL. CDR1 and CDR2 from the germline V gene are SGHTS and YDEGEE. CDR3 length equals 14 residues. V lost 3 bases to trimming and J lost 4 bases, with 13 bases between them. The data were produced by immunoSEQ multiplex PCR, yet TCRdb's version contains in-frame clones alone and is incomplete. The sample consists of tens of thousands of clones, 83% of them appearing once. This sequence joins TRBV5-8 and TRBJ2-5; D possibly uses TRBD1 or TRBD2 (5 bases each). Source: PBMCs, taken after 24 months of ibrutinib treatment. The source is a human donor with chronic lymphocytic leukemia. CDR3 residues: CASSSQGDRETQYF. The DNA for the CDR3 is TGTGCCAGCAGCTCTCAGGGAGATAGAGAGACCCAGTACTTC.